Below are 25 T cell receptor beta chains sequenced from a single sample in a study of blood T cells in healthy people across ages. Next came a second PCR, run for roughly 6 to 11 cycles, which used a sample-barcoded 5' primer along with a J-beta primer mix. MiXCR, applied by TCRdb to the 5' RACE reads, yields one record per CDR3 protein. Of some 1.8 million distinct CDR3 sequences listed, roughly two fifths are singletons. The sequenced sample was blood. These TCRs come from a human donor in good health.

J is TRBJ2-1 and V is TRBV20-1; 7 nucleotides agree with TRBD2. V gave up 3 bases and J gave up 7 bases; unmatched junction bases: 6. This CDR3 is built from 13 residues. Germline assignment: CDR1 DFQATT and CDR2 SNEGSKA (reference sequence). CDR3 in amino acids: CSASGGNNNEQFF. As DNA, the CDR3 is TGCAGTGCTAGCGGGGGGAACAATAATGAGCAGTTCTTC.

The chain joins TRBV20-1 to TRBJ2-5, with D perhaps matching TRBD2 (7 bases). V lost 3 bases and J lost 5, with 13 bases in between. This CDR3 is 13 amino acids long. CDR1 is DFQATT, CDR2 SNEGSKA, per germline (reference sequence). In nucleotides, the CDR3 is TGCAGTGCTAGCTACAGGGAGGGGGAGACCCAGTACTTC. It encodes CSASYREGETQYF.

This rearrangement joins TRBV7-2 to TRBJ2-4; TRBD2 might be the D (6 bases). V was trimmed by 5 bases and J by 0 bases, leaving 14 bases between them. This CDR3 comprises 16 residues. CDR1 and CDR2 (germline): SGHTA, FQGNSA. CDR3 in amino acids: CTSSQPGELAKNIQYF. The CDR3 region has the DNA TGTACCAGCAGCCAGCCGGGGGAACTAGCCAAAAACATTCAGTACTTC.

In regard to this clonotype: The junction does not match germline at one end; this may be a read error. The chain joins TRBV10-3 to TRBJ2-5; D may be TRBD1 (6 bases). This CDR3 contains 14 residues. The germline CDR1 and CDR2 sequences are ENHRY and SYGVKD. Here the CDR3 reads CAINPTGTQGTQYF. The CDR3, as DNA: TGTGCCATCAACCCGACAGGAACCCAAGGGACCCAGTACTTC.

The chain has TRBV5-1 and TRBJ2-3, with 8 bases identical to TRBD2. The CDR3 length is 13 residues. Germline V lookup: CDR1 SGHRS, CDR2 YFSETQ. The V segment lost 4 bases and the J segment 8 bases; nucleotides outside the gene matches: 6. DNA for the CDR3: TGCGCCAGCAGCGTCGGACTAGCCGGTACGCAGTATTTT. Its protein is CASSVGLAGTQYF.

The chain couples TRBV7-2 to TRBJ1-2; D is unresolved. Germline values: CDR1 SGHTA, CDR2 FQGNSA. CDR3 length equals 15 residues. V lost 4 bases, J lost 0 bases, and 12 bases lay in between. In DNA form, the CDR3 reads TGTACCAGCAGCTCTCGACTGTTAGCTAACTATGGCTACACCTTC. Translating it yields CTSSSRLLANYGYTF.

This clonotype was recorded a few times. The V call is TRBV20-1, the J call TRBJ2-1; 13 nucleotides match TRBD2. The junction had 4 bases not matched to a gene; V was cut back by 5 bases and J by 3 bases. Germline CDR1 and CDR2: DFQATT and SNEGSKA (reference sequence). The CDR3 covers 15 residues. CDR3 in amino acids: CSAGGTSGDYNEQFF. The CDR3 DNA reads TGCAGTGCTGGGGGGACTAGCGGGGACTACAATGAGCAGTTCTTC.

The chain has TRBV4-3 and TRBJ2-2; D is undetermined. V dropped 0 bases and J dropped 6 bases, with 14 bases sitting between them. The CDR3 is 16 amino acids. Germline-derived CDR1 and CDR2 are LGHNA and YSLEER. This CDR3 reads CASSQDPETAPGELFF. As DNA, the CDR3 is TGCGCCAGCAGCCAAGATCCGGAGACGGCGCCCGGGGAGCTGTTTTTT.

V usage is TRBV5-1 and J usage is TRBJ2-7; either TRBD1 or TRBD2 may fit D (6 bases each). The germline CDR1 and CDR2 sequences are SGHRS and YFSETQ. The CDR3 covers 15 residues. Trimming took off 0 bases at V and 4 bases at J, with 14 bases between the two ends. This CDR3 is CASSLAVGGGYEQYF. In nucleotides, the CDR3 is TGCGCCAGCAGCTTGGCGGTCGGAGGGGGTTACGAGCAGTACTTC.

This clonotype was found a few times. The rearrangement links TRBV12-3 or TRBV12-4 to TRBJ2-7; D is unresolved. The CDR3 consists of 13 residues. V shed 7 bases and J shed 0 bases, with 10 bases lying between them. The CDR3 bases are TGTGCCAGCAACGTCGACATCTCCTACGAGCAGTACTTC. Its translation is CASNVDISYEQYF.

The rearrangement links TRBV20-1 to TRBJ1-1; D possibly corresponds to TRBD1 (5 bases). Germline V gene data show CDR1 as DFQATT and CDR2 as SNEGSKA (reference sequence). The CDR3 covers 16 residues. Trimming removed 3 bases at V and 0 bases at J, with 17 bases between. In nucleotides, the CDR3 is TGCAGTGCTAGTCAAGGGGCTCAGATGCTGAACACTGAAGCTTTCTTT. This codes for CSASQGAQMLNTEAFF.

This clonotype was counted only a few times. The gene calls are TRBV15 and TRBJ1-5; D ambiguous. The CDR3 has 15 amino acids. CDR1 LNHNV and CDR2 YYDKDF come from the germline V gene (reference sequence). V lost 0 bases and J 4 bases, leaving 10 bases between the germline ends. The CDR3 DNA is TGTGCCACCAGCAGAGATGTGGCAGGTAATCAGCCCCAGCATTTT. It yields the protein CATSRDVAGNQPQHF. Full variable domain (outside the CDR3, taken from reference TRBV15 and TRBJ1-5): DAMVIQNPRYQVTQFGKPVTLSCSQTLNHNVMYWYQQKSSQAPKLLFHYYDKDFNNEADTPDNFQSRRPNTSFCFLDIRSPGLGDTAMYLCATSRDVAGNQPQHFGDGTRLSIL.

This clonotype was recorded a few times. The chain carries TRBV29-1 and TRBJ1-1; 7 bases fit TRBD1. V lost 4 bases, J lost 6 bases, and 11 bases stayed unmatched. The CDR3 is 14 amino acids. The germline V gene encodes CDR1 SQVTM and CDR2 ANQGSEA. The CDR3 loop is CSVAYRGGGAEAFF. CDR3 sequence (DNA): TGCAGCGTTGCCTACAGGGGCGGGGGTGCTGAAGCTTTCTTT.

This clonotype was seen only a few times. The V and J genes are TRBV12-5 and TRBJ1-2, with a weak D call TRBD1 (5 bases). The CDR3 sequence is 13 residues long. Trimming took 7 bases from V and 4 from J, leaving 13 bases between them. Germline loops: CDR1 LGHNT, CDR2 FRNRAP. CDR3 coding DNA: TGTGCTAGTGCCCCTGGGGGGTTCTATGGCTACACCTTC. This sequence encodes CASAPGGFYGYTF.

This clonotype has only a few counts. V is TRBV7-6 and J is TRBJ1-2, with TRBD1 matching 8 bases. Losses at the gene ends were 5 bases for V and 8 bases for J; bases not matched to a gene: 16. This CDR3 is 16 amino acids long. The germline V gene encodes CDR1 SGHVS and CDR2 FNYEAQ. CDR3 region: CASSPKLGQGLYGYTF. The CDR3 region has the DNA TGTGCCAGCAGCCCTAAACTCGGACAGGGATTGTACGGCTACACCTTC.

The CDR3: CASSYSAVASYEQYF. In DNA, the CDR3 is TGTGCCAGCAGTTACTCCGCAGTAGCGAGCTACGAGCAGTACTTC. The chain recombines TRBV6-5 with TRBJ2-7, with D perhaps matching TRBD2 (5 bases). Trimming stripped 0 bases from V and 3 bases from J, with 12 bases between. This CDR3 region has 15 residues. Per the germline V gene, CDR1 is MNHEY and CDR2 is SVGAGI.

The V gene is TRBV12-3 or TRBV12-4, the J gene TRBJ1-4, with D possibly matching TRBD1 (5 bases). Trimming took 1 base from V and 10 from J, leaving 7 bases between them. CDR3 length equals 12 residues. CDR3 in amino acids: CASSLVGRKLFF. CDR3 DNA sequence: TGTGCCAGCAGTTTAGTGGGGCGAAAACTGTTTTTT.

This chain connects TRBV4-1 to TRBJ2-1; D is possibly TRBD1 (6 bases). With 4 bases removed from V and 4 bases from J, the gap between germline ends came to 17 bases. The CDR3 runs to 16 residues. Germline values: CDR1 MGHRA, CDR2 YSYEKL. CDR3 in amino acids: CASSPRPGTSYNEQFF. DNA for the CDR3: TGCGCCAGCAGCCCTCGTCCCGGGACATCATACAATGAGCAGTTCTTC.

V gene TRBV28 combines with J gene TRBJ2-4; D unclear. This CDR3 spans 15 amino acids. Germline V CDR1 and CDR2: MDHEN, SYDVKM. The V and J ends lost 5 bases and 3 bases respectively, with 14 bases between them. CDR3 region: CASSTAVGFKNIQYF. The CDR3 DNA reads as TGTGCCAGCAGTACCGCGGTGGGGTTCAAAAACATTCAGTACTTC.

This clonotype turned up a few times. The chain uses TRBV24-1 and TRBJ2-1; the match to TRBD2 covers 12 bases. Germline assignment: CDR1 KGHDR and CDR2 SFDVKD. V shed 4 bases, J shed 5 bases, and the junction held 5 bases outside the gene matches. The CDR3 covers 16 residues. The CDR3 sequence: CATSDPPSGGDNEQFF. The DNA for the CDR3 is TGTGCCACCAGTGACCCCCCTAGCGGGGGGGACAATGAGCAGTTCTTC.

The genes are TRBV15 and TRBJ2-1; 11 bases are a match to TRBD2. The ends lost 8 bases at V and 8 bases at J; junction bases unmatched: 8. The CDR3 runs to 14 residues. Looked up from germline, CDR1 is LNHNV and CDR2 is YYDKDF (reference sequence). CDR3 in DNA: TGTGCCACCCGAATTCTAGCGGGGGGCGATGAGCAGTTCTTC. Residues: CATRILAGGDEQFF.

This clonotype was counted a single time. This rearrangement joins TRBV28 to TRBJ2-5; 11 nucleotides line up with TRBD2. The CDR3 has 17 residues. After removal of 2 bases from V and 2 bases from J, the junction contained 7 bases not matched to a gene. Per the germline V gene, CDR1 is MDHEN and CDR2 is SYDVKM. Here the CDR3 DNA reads TGTGCCAGCAGTTTACGGCTAGCGGGGGGCCCACAAGAGACCCAGTACTTC. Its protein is CASSLRLAGGPQETQYF.

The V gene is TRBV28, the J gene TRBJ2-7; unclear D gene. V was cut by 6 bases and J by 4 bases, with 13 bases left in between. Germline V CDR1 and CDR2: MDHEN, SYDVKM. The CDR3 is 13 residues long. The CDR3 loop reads CASSYRVQYEQYF. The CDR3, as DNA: TGTGCCAGCAGCTACCGGGTTCAATACGAGCAGTACTTC.

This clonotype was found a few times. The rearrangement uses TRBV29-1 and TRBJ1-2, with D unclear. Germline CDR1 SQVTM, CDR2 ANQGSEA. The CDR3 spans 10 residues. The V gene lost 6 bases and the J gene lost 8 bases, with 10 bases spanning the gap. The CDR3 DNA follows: TGCAGCGTGGGCGTCGGGGGCTACACCTTC. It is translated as CSVGVGGYTF.

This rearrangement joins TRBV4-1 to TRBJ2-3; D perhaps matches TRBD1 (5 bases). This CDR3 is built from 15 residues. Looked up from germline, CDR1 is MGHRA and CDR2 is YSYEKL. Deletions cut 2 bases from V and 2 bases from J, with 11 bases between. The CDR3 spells CASSQLDRFTDTQYF. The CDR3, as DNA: TGCGCCAGCAGCCAACTTGACAGATTCACAGATACGCAGTATTTT.